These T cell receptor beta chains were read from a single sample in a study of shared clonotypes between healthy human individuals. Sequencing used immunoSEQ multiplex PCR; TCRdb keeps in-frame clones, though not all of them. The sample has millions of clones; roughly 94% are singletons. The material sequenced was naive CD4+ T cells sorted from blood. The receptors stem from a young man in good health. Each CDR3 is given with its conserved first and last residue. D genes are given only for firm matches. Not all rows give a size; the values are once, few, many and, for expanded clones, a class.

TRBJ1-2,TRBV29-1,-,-,CSVRLNGQLKNGYTF,TGCAGCGTACGACTAAATGGACAGTTGAAGAATGGCTACACCTTC
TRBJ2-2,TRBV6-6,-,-,CASSYSSANTGELFF,TGTGCCAGCAGTTACTCGAGCGCGAACACCGGGGAGCTGTTTTTT
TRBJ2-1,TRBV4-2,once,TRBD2,CASSQGGLAENEQFF,TGTGCCAGCAGCCAAGGGGGACTAGCGGAAAATGAGCAGTTCTTC
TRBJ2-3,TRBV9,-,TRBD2,CASSFSGGDTDTQYF,TGTGCCAGCAGCTTTAGCGGGGGAGACACAGATACGCAGTATTTT
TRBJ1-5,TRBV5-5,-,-,CASSRDYLSPQHF,TGTGCCAGCAGCCGGGACTACCTTTCGCCCCAGCATTTT
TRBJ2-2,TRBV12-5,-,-,CASALGGANTGELFF,TGTGCTAGTGCCCTGGGGGGGGCCAACACCGGGGAGCTGTTTTTT
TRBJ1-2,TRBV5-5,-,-,CASSLVPYGYTF,TGTGCCAGCAGCTTGGTCCCCTATGGCTACACCTTC
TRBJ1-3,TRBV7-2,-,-,CASSLVGGSGNTIYF,TGTGCCAGCAGCTTAGTCGGGGGTTCGGGAAACACCATATATTTT
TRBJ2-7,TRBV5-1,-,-,CASSLEVGWDEQYF,TGCGCCAGCAGCTTGGAGGTCGGCTGGGACGAGCAGTACTTC
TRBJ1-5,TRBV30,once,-,CAWCLGGDNQPQHF,TGTGCCTGGTGTCTCGGAGGGGACAATCAGCCCCAGCATTTT
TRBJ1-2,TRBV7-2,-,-,CASSLDAGANYGYTF,TGTGCCAGCAGCTTAGATGCAGGGGCGAACTATGGCTACACCTTC
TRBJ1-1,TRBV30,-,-,CAWRRERTEAFF,TGTGCCTGGAGGAGAGAGAGGACTGAAGCTTTCTTT
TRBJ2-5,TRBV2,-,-,CASRETRITLETQYF,TGTGCCAGCAGAGAGACTAGAATTACGCTGGAGACCCAGTACTTC
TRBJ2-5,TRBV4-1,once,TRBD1,CASSQRTGPSGETQYF,TGCGCCAGCAGCCAGAGGACAGGTCCCTCTGGGGAGACCCAGTACTTC
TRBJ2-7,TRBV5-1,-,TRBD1,CASSLGGTGGFEQYF,TGCGCCAGCAGCTTGGGAGGGACAGGGGGCTTCGAGCAGTACTTC
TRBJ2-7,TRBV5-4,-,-,CASTPQGTYEQYF,TGTGCCAGCACCCCACAGGGAACCTACGAGCAGTACTTC
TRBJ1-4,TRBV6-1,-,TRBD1,CASSASSGQGEKLFF,TGTGCCAGCAGTGCCTCTTCGGGACAGGGTGAAAAACTGTTTTTT
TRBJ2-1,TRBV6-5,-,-,CASSTRGIDLNEQFF,TGTGCCAGCAGTACGAGGGGAATTGACCTCAATGAGCAGTTCTTC
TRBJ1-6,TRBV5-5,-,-,CASSLGKSSYNSPLHF,TGTGCCAGCAGCTTGGGCAAGAGCTCCTATAATTCACCCCTCCACTTT
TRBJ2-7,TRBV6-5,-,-,CASSYGAGSAYEQYF,TGTGCCAGCAGTTACGGTGCAGGGTCAGCCTACGAGCAGTACTTC
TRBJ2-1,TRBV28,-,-,CASSRGWAGLHEQFF,TGTGCCAGCAGCAGAGGGTGGGCAGGGCTCCATGAGCAGTTCTTC
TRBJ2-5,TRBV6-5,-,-,CASGRPQETQYF,TGTGCCAGCGGCCGACCGCAAGAGACCCAGTACTTC
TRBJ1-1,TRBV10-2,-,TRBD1,CASSDGRQQGGNTEAFF,TGCGCCAGCAGTGATGGTCGCCAACAGGGGGGGAACACTGAAGCTTTCTTT
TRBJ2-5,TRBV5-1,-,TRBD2,CASSLIAGELQETQYF,TGCGCCAGCAGCCTCATAGCGGGAGAGCTCCAAGAGACCCAGTACTTC
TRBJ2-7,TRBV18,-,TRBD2,CASSPGLAVGEQYF,TGTGCCAGCTCTCCCGGACTAGCGGTCGGCGAGCAGTACTTC
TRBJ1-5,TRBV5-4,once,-,CASSFGVDSNQPQHF,TGTGCCAGCAGCTTCGGAGTGGATAGCAATCAGCCCCAGCATTTT
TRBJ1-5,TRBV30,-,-,CAWAEGRIGNQPQHF,TGTGCCTGGGCCGAGGGCCGGATTGGCAATCAGCCCCAGCATTTT
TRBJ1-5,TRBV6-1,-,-,CASRPNLVKAQHF,TGTGCCAGCAGGCCCAACCTAGTGAAGGCCCAGCATTTT
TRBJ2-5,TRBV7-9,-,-,CASSQKKPHNETQYF,TGTGCCAGCAGCCAAAAAAAACCACACAATGAGACCCAGTACTTC
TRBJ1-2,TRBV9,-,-,CASSVGGNGYGYTF,TGTGCCAGCAGCGTAGGAGGGAATGGCTATGGCTACACCTTC
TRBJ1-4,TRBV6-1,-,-,CASSEAVVGEKLFF,TGTGCCAGCAGTGAAGCTGTCGTAGGGGAAAAACTGTTTTTT
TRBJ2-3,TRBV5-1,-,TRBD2,CASSLEPSGSSDTQYF,TGCGCCAGCAGCTTGGAGCCTAGCGGGAGCTCAGATACGCAGTATTTT
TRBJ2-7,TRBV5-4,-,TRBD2,CASSLGRAGEGLEQYF,TGTGCCAGCAGCTTGGGGAGGGCGGGAGAAGGGCTCGAGCAGTACTTC
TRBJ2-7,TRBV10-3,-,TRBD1,CAISEAGGNYEQYF,TGTGCCATCAGTGAGGCAGGGGGTAACTACGAGCAGTACTTC
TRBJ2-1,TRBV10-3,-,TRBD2,CAIKFGTSGVLYNEQFF,TGTGCCATCAAGTTTGGGACTAGCGGGGTCCTTTACAATGAGCAGTTCTTC
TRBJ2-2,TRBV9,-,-,CASSFGTNTGELFF,TGTGCCAGCAGCTTCGGGACAAACACCGGGGAGCTGTTTTTT
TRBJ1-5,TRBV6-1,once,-,CASSEATGGQGPQHF,TGTGCCAGCAGTGAAGCGACAGGAGGGCAGGGACCCCAGCATTTT
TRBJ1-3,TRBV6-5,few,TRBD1,CASSRDRSSGNTIYF,TGTGCCAGCAGTCGGGACAGGAGCTCTGGAAACACCATATATTTT
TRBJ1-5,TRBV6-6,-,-,CASSFLDVLNQPQHF,TGTGCCAGCAGTTTCCTGGACGTTCTCAATCAGCCCCAGCATTTT
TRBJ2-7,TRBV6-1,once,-,CASSEKDLKKKRLSYEQYF,TGTGCCAGCAGTGAAAAGGATTTAAAAAAGAAGAGATTGTCCTACGAGCAGTACTTC
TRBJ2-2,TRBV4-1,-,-,CASSHPGRNTGELFF,TGCGCCAGCAGCCACCCGGGACGGAACACCGGGGAGCTGTTTTTT
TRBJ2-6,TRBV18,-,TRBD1,CASSQQGALGANVLTF,TGTGCCAGCTCACAACAGGGGGCGCTGGGGGCCAACGTCCTGACTTTC
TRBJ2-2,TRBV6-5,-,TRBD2,CASSRGGANTGELFF,TGTGCCAGCAGTCGCGGGGGGGCGAACACCGGGGAGCTGTTTTTT
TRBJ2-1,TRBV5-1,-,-,CASSSIPRGNEQFF,TGCGCCAGCAGCTCCATCCCCAGGGGAAATGAGCAGTTCTTC
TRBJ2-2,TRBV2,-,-,CASTLGTGLNTGELFF,TGTGCCAGCACCTTGGGGACGGGTTTGAACACCGGGGAGCTGTTTTTT
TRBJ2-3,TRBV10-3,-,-,CAIQDNLSTDTQYF,TGTGCCATTCAGGACAACCTTAGCACAGATACGCAGTATTTT
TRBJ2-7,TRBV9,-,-,CASSVDGSSSYEQYF,TGTGCCAGCAGCGTAGACGGATCGAGCTCCTACGAGCAGTACTTC
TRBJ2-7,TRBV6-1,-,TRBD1,CASSEASLPGQGVKYF,TGTGCCAGCAGTGAAGCCTCGCTTCCGGGACAGGGTGTTAAGTACTTC
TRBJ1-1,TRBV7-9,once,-,CASSLVRVENTEAFF,TGTGCCAGCAGCTTAGTCCGGGTAGAAAACACTGAAGCTTTCTTT
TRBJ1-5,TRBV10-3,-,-,CAIRADMSNQPQHF,TGTGCCATCAGGGCGGACATGTCTAATCAGCCCCAGCATTTT
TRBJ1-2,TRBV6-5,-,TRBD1,CASSTTTGTGYTF,TGTGCCAGCAGCACTACGACAGGGACGGGCTACACCTTC
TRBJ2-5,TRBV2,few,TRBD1,CASSRQGQETQYF,TGTGCCAGCAGTAGACAGGGGCAAGAGACCCAGTACTTC
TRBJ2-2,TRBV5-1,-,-,CASSWSEGLGTGELFF,TGCGCCAGCAGCTGGTCGGAGGGTTTGGGCACCGGGGAGCTGTTTTTT
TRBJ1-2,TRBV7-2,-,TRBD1,CASSLLARVTGKDYGYTF,TGTGCCAGCAGCTTACTAGCAAGAGTGACAGGGAAGGACTATGGCTACACCTTC
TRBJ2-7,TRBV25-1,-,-,CASSVRAAQYF,TGTGCCAGCAGTGTGCGGGCGGCGCAGTACTTC
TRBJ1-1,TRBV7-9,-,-,CASSLDFVRAFF,TGTGCCAGCAGCTTAGATTTTGTGCGAGCTTTCTTT
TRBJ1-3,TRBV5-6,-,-,CASSLVSGSGNTIYF,TGTGCCAGCAGCTTGGTATCGGGGTCTGGAAACACCATATATTTT